What follows are 5 T cell receptor beta chains derived from one specimen sequenced in a study of cytomegalovirus exposure and HLA in healthy donors. The PCR used 60 Vbeta and 13 Jbeta primers. Clones were read by immunoSEQ multiplex PCR, and TCRdb kept only the in-frame ones, dropping some. The table has under 200,000 clones, around 82% seen once. Input material: PBMCs. Source of these receptors: a man between 60 and 70 years old in good health and CMV-seronegative.

V usage is TRBV5-1 and J usage is TRBJ1-2, with 11 bases that match TRBD1. The CDR3 covers 16 residues. Germline CDR1 is SGHRS and CDR2 is YFSETQ. J was trimmed by 8 bases and V by 4 bases; bases with no gene match: 13. As DNA, the CDR3 is TGCGCCAGCAGCGCGGAACCAGGACAGGGGGCCCGAGGCTACACCTTC. Its translation is CASSAEPGQGARGYTF.

The V and J genes are TRBV7-3 and TRBJ2-1, with TRBD2 matching over 9 bases. V gave up 1 base and J gave up 5 bases; unmatched junction bases: 12. CDR1 and CDR2 (germline): SGHTA, FQGTGA. The CDR3 runs to 18 residues. The CDR3 spells CASSLSPLTSGLHNEQFF. CDR3 sequence (DNA): TGTGCCAGCAGCTTAAGCCCGCTGACTAGCGGCCTCCACAATGAGCAGTTCTTC.

The rearrangement uses TRBV7-9 and TRBJ1-1; D gene uncertain. The CDR3 extends over 14 amino acids. V was shortened by 0 bases and J by 4 bases, with 9 bases between the two germline ends. Germline loops: CDR1 SEHNR, CDR2 FQNEAQ (reference sequence). The CDR3 loop reads CASSLAGRLTEAFF. The CDR3 coding sequence is TGTGCCAGCAGCTTAGCCGGGAGACTCACTGAAGCTTTCTTT.

The rearrangement uses TRBV19 and TRBJ2-1; D possibly corresponds to TRBD1 (6 bases). The CDR3 is 18 residues long. Trimming took 7 bases from V and 0 from J, leaving 22 bases between them. Per germline, CDR1 LNHDA and CDR2 SQIVND (reference sequence). CDR3 bases: TGTGCCAGTACCCCAGATGTACAGGGACCCAGCTCCTACAATGAGCAGTTCTTC. This translates into CASTPDVQGPSSYNEQFF.

The chain is built from TRBV6-5 and TRBJ2-7; TRBD1 matches at 9 bases. V shed 2 bases, J shed 2 bases, and the junction held 4 bases outside the gene matches. The CDR3 covers 15 residues. Germline-derived CDR1 and CDR2 are MNHEY and SVGAGI. CDR3 loop: CASSYTRTGAYEQYF. The CDR3 bases are TGTGCCAGCAGTTACACCCGGACAGGGGCCTACGAGCAGTACTTC.